The rows below give T cell receptor beta chains drawn from one sample of a study of control samples from healthy donors and cancer patients. The method was immunoSEQ multiplex PCR; TCRdb's version includes in-frame clones alone and lacks a portion of them. Altogether about 100,000 clones are present, about 90% being singletons, with the ten largest covering 15% to 20%. The sample was blood. The receptors shown here come from a woman in her forties or fifties in good health. Each CDR3 is given with its conserved first and last residue. D genes are given only for firm matches. The size of a clone is reported for some rows only, either as once, few or many, or as a class for expanded clones.

v_call	d_call	j_call	clone_size	cdr3_aa	cdr3_nt
TRBV29-1	.	TRBJ2-1	once	CSVVGGTVYNEQFF	TGCAGCGTTGTAGGGGGGACAGTCTACAATGAGCAGTTCTTC
TRBV2	TRBD2	TRBJ2-3	.	CASELVREGKPDTQYF	TGTGCCAGCGAGTTAGTGCGGGAGGGGAAGCCAGATACGCAGTATTTT
TRBV30	.	TRBJ1-5	.	CAWSLGGSNQPQHF	TGTGCCTGGAGTCTAGGGGGTAGCAATCAGCCCCAGCATTTT
TRBV4-3	TRBD2	TRBJ2-1	.	CASSQELAGGPGQYNEQFF	TGCGCCAGCAGCCAAGAGCTAGCGGGAGGGCCCGGCCAATACAATGAGCAGTTCTTC
TRBV7-2	.	TRBJ2-5	.	CASSLARVAEEETQYF	TGTGCCAGCAGCTTAGCCCGAGTAGCGGAAGAAGAGACCCAGTACTTC
TRBV9	.	TRBJ2-7	.	CASSPRPGTHSYEQYF	TGTGCCAGCAGCCCCCGCCCCGGGACACACTCCTACGAGCAGTACTTC
TRBV5-8	.	TRBJ2-5	few	CASSPLENQETQYF	TGTGCCAGCAGCCCCCTGGAAAATCAAGAGACCCAGTACTTC
TRBV28	.	TRBJ1-2	.	CASRPGLRDGYTF	TGTGCCAGCAGGCCAGGGTTGAGGGATGGCTACACCTTC
TRBV4-1	.	TRBJ1-2	.	CASSQGQPGYGYTF	TGCGCCAGCAGCCAAGGCCAGCCTGGCTATGGCTACACCTTC
TRBV10-3	TRBD1	TRBJ2-1	once	CAISLTGTGKDNEQFF	TGTGCCATCAGCCTAACCGGGACAGGGAAGGACAATGAGCAGTTCTTC
TRBV11-2	TRBD1	TRBJ1-5	.	CASSTGTGLQPQHF	TGTGCCAGCAGTACCGGGACAGGCCTTCAGCCCCAGCATTTT
TRBV27	.	TRBJ2-1	.	CASSFIERNEQFF	TGTGCCAGCAGTTTCATTGAGCGGAATGAGCAGTTCTTC
TRBV27	TRBD1	TRBJ1-5	.	CASSLQGQGVGRKPQHF	TGTGCCAGCAGTCTTCAAGGACAGGGGGTAGGTAGGAAGCCCCAGCATTTT
TRBV24-1	.	TRBJ1-1	.	CATSDLKGGEAFF	TGTGCCACCAGTGATTTGAAAGGGGGGGAAGCTTTCTTT
TRBV18	TRBD1	TRBJ1-2	.	CASSPNLVTGVEGYTF	TGTGCCAGCTCACCCAACCTAGTGACAGGGGTGGAAGGCTACACCTTC
TRBV6-2/TRBV6-3	TRBD2	TRBJ2-3	.	CASSSGIAGGTDTQYF	TGTGCCAGCAGTTCAGGAATAGCGGGAGGAACAGATACGCAGTATTTT
TRBV5-4	TRBD1	TRBJ1-3	.	CASSARDRTGNTIYF	TGTGCCAGCAGCGCACGGGACAGAACTGGAAACACCATATATTTT
TRBV6-6	.	TRBJ1-4	.	CASSGLAGPIEKLFF	TGTGCCAGCAGTGGACTAGCGGGGCCGATTGAAAAACTGTTTTTT
TRBV9	.	TRBJ2-1	once	CASSPPGTPMAGEQFF	TGTGCCAGCAGCCCCCCGGGGACCCCTATGGCAGGTGAGCAGTTCTTC
TRBV7-9	.	TRBJ1-1	.	CASTFAGTEAFF	TGTGCCAGCACCTTCGCCGGCACTGAAGCTTTCTTT
TRBV2	TRBD1	TRBJ2-3	.	CASQGEGTDTQYF	TGTGCCAGCCAGGGGGAAGGCACAGATACGCAGTATTTT
TRBV2	TRBD1	TRBJ1-5	.	CASSEWVGQGAIGNQPQHF	TGTGCCAGCAGTGAATGGGTGGGACAGGGGGCGATTGGCAATCAGCCCCAGCATTTT
TRBV18	.	TRBJ1-3	.	CASSPREASGNTIYF	TGTGCCAGCTCACCTAGGGAGGCCTCTGGAAACACCATATATTTT
TRBV4-1	.	TRBJ1-4	.	CASSQGEKLFF	TGCGCCAGCAGCCAAGGGGAGAAACTGTTTTTT
TRBV7-8	TRBD1	TRBJ1-4	.	CASSIRDRKGSEKLFF	TGTGCCAGCAGCATCAGGGACAGAAAAGGGAGTGAAAAACTGTTTTTT
TRBV19	.	TRBJ1-5	.	CASSIDRAQPQHF	TGTGCCAGTAGTATAGATCGTGCTCAGCCCCAGCATTTT
TRBV6-6	TRBD1	TRBJ2-7	.	CASSWTGPSAGQYF	TGTGCCAGCAGCTGGACAGGCCCCTCAGCTGGGCAGTACTTC
TRBV4-1	.	TRBJ1-2	.	CASSQDVTVPVYGYTF	TGCGCCAGCAGCCAAGACGTGACAGTCCCGGTCTATGGCTACACCTTC
TRBV4-3	TRBD1	TRBJ2-1	.	CASSHESTGDRVDNEQFF	TGCGCCAGCAGCCACGAATCCACGGGGGACAGGGTCGACAATGAGCAGTTCTTC
TRBV6-2/TRBV6-3	.	TRBJ2-3	.	CASSYSGVTDTQYF	TGTGCCAGCAGTTACTCCGGGGTCACAGATACGCAGTATTTT
TRBV12-3/TRBV12-4	.	TRBJ1-1	once	CASSRTGNTEAFF	TGTGCCAGCAGTCGCACAGGGAACACTGAAGCTTTCTTT
TRBV5-1	.	TRBJ2-3	.	CASSADQLSTDTQYF	TGCGCCAGCAGCGCTGACCAACTCAGCACAGATACGCAGTATTTT
TRBV2	TRBD2	TRBJ2-3	.	CASGRTSGAPDTQYF	TGTGCCAGCGGGCGGACTAGCGGGGCCCCAGATACGCAGTATTTT
TRBV2	.	TRBJ1-4	.	CASRGLRVSSEKLFF	TGTGCCAGCCGGGGGCTAAGGGTCTCTAGTGAAAAACTGTTTTTT
TRBV6-2/TRBV6-3	.	TRBJ1-1	.	CASSYSTRTGTEAFF	TGTGCCAGCAGTTACTCAACACGAACGGGCACTGAAGCTTTCTTT
TRBV7-3	.	TRBJ1-1	.	CASSLGGMNTEAFF	TGTGCCAGCAGCTTAGGTGGAATGAACACTGAAGCTTTCTTT
TRBV7-9	.	TRBJ1-4	.	CASSLAPTTNEKLFF	TGTGCCAGCAGCTTAGCTCCTACAACTAATGAAAAACTGTTTTTT